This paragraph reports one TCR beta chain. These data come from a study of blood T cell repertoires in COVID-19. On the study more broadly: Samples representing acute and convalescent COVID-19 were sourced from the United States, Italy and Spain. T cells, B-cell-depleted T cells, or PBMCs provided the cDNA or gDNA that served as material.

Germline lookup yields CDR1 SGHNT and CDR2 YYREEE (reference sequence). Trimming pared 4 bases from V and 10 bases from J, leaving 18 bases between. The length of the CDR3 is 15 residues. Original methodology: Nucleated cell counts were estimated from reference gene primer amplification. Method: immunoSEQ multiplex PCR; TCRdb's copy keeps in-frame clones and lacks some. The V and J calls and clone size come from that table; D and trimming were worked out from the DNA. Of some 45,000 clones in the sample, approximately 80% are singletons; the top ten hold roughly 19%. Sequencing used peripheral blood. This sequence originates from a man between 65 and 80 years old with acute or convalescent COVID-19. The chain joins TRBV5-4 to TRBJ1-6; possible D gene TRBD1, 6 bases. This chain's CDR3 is CASSPASRGKSPLHF. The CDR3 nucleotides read TGTGCCAGCAGCCCGGCGTCCAGGGGTAAATCACCCCTCCACTTT.